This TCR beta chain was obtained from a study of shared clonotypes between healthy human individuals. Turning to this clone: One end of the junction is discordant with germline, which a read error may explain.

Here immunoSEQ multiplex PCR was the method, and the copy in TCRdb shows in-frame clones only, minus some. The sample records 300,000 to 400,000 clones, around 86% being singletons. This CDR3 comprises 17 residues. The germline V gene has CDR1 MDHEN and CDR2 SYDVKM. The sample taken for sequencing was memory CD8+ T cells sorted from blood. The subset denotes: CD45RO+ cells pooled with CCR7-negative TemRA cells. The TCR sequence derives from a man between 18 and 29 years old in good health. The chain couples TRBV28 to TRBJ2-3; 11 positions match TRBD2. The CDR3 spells CASSLSVAGGPEDTQYF. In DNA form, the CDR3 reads TGTGCCAGCAGCTTATCGGTAGCGGGAGGGCCTGAGGATACGCAGTATTTT.